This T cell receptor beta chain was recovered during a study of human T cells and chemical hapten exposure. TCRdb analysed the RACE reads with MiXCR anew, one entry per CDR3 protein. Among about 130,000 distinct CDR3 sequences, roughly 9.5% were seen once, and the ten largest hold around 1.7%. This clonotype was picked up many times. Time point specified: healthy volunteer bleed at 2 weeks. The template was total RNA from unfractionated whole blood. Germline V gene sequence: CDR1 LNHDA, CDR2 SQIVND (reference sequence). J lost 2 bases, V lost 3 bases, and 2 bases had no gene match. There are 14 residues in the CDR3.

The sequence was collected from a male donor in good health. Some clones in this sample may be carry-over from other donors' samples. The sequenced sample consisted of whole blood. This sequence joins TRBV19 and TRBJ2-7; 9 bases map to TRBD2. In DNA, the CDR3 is TGTGCCAGTAGTATTGCTAGCGGGACCTACGAGCAGTACTTC. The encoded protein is CASSIASGTYEQYF. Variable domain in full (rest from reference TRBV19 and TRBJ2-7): DGGITQSPKYLFRKEGQNVTLSCEQNLNHDAMYWYRQDPGQGLRLIYYSQIVNDFQKGDIAEGYSVSREKKESFPLTVTSAQKNPTAFYLCASSIASGTYEQYFGPGTRLTVT.